This T cell receptor beta chain stems from a study of shared clonotypes between healthy human individuals (dated by TCRdb to the early 2020s). For the wider study: The cohort included three men and a couple of women between 18 and 49 years of age. For each donor, CD4 naive and CD4 memory were each given three plates, CD8 naive was given two plates, and CD8 memory was given one plate. To estimate repertoire size and how much clonotypes are shared between individuals, the study performed deep sequencing of blood TCR repertoires from a few healthy adults. Libraries were prepared and TCR repertoires were sequenced by different laboratories using diverse techniques, in order to increase sequencing depth and limit assay-specific biases. Each donor's leukapheresis produced roughly between about 0.8 and 10 billion PBMCs. What the work shows at the level of the full study, not this receptor alone: Based on pairwise subsampling, the degree of clonotype sharing among donors was expected to be affected by sequencing depth. Incomplete sequencing was indicated by rarefaction of sorted-subset datasets, despite the large sequencing depth. Clonotypes shared by all four sorted-subset donors showed higher generation probabilities than non-shared clonotypes. Larger estimated clonotype richness was generally found for naive subsets than for memory subsets. Only blood was sampled, and tissue TCR repertoires likely differ from those in blood. The genetic and exposure-history diversity represented was limited by the small number of donors. Roughly 5.2% of naive CD4, 3.5% of naive CD8, approximately 2% of memory CD4, and less than 0.45% of memory CD8 clonotypes were shared across several donors.

Using the deep immunoSEQ assay, TCR CDR3 regions were amplified from genomic DNA by multiplex PCR. Extracted genomic DNA from each cell subset was spread evenly across all wells of several immunoSEQ 96-well plates, with each plate serving as a replicate. For sorted subsets, each replicate PCR was loaded with approximately 190 ng genomic DNA, equivalent to about 30,000 T cell genomes. The purified libraries were quantified using a Qubit 3.0 fluorometer, sized with a Bioanalyzer 2100, and then quantified again using the KAPA Library Quantification kit. Each immunoSEQ 96-well plate was sequenced on its own single-read 150-cycle Illumina NextSeq 550 flow cell. Regarding the original processing steps: Because only junctional sequences without quality scores were contained in the immunoSEQ output, filtering matching that applied to full-length reads could not be performed. To assign V/J genes and CDR3, sequences were annotated against IMGT germline references using PyIR, a Python wrapper for IgBLAST v1.9. Reads were removed for weak V/J assignments (E-value above 1e-6), missing CDR3, stop codons, out-of-frame junctions, or ambiguous translated residues. V3J clonotypes were defined by identical inferred V gene, J gene, and CDR3 amino acid sequence. Percentage overlap between repertoires was computed as shared unique clonotypes divided by the size of the smaller repertoire. Three approaches were used to assess repertoire richness: RTK rarefaction, the Chao1 estimator, and Recon v2.1 estimates of unobserved clonotypes. Generation probabilities were computed with OLGA for all TCRbeta clonotypes obtained by the gDNA method from a handful of donors. TCRdb holds this immuneACCESS table with in-frame rearrangements only. Some clones are missing; in checked studies, unresolved V genes explain under half, and the rest has no known cause. V, J and clone size reflect that table, while D and trimming were determined from the DNA. This sample has about 690,000 clones in its table, and 90% of those were observed once. 34% of the sample comes from the top ten.

V lost 2 bases and J lost 3 bases; the stretch between them is 8 bases long. The CDR3 covers 13 residues, taking in both the cysteine and the phenylalanine. The sequence is cut down to CDR3 DNA, 39 bases in frame from base 1. CDR1 and CDR2 are drawn from the germline V gene: SGHVS, FQNEAQ. On this clone itself: Its antigen is still unknown. One base away there is no much larger clone; base qualities are not given.

Healthy HIV-negative adults with no recently reported acute infections or vaccinations were included as donors. Only Caucasian adults living in Nashville, Tennessee, USA were represented among the donors. CD8 memory samples consisted of magnetically selected CD45RO+ cells combined with CCR7-negative CD45RA+ effector memory (TemRA) cells. Blood was obtained by leukapheresis, after which PBMCs were separated by Ficoll-Histopaque density gradient centrifugation and cryopreserved in liquid nitrogen vapor phase. Analytical flow cytometry was used to check the purity and quantity of each magnetically sorted T cell population. Genomic DNA was isolated from each sorted fraction and quantified by UV absorbance on a Nanodrop 2000c.

The chain employs TRBV7-8 and TRBJ2-7, with no confidently assigned D gene. The sample consisted of memory CD8+ T cells from PBMCs. The cell subset or site label, as the study defines it: CD45RO+ cells pooled with CCR7-negative TemRA cells. This TCR came from a man younger than 35 in good health. Some clones in this sample may be carry-over from other donors' samples. This receptor has the CDR3 CASSLRANYEQYF. The DNA is TGTGCCAGCAGCTTACGGGCTAACTACGAGCAGTACTTC.